The sequence of this T cell receptor beta chain was determined in a study of long-term antiretroviral therapy in people with HIV. Across the study: A decade or so separates the oldest specimens from the later 2015 immediate-ART recommendation. Whole-study results and caveats: In HIV, the repertoires covered a tighter span of CDR3 lengths than in controls. Nothing was known about ART adherence, viral resistance or changes in therapy.

The CDR3 length is 17 residues. Per germline, CDR1 KGHSH and CDR2 LQKENI. V shed 0 bases, J shed 0 bases, and the junction held 6 bases outside the gene matches. HIV-positive participants were all treated in the United States. Running of the v3.0 immunoSEQ assay took place at survey level. The protocol was immunoSEQ multiplex PCR, while the TCRdb copy is restricted to in-frame clones and leaves out a portion. This sample yields approximately 34,000 clones, of which roughly four fifths are seen a single time; 6.2% belongs to the top ten. Points on this clone: Its specificity is unknown.

The gene calls are TRBV18 and TRBJ2-7; 9 nucleotides align to TRBD2. Sequencing used unsorted PBMCs, obtained 1 year after starting antiretroviral therapy. The sequence was obtained from a man aged 18 to 35 with HIV. The CDR3 sequence is CASSPPSSGGTSYEQYF. As DNA, the CDR3 is TGTGCCAGCTCACCACCGAGTAGCGGGGGAACCTCCTACGAGCAGTACTTC.